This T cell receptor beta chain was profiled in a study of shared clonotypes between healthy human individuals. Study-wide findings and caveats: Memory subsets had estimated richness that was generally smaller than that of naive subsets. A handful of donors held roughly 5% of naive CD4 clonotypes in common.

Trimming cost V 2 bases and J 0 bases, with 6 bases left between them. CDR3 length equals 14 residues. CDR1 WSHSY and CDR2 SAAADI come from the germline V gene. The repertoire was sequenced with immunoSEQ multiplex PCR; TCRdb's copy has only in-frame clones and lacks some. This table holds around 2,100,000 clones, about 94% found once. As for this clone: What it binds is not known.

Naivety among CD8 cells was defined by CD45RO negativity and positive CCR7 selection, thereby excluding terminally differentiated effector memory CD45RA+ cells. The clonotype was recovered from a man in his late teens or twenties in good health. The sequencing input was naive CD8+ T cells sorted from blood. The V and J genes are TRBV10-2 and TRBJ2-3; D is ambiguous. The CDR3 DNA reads TGCGCCAGCAGTGAGAGGCTGAGCACAGATACGCAGTATTTT. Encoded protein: CASSERLSTDTQYF.